These 25 T cell receptor beta chains share one sample of origin, sequenced in a study of T-cell reconstitution after alpha-beta-depleted transplantation in children (dated by TCRdb to about 2016). Receptor amplification or capture employed PCR. For sequencing, an Illumina HiSeq 2500 was employed. TCR libraries were prepared with molecular barcoding, using unique molecular identifiers to normalize TCRbeta repertoire quantification. TCRdb itself trimmed the public reads at Q25 with fastp, ran MiXCR and retained productive beta chains. Merged by CDR3 protein, the rows form single entries marked with the most common genes and DNA. This sample gives 350,000 to 400,000 distinct CDR3 sequences in total; 20% of them show up just once. The ten top clones hold about 3.8% of the sample. The source material was PBMCs from the stem cell graft donor, sampled from the stem cell graft. Receptors were obtained from a human donor who donated a stem cell graft to a child with acute myeloid leukemia.

In its sample, this clonotype was seen many times. This chain joins TRBV20-1 and TRBJ2-7, with 8 nucleotides matching TRBD1. Unmatched junction bases numbered 8, after V lost 3 bases and J lost 4 bases. Germline V CDR1 and CDR2: DFQATT, SNEGSKA (reference sequence). The length of the CDR3 is 14 residues. In nucleotides, the CDR3 is TGCAGTGCTAGGCTTAGGACAGGGTTGTACGAGCAGTACTTC. Translating it yields CSARLRTGLYEQYF.

In this sample, this clonotype turned up many times. This sequence joins TRBV12-3 or TRBV12-4 and TRBJ1-1; a possible D gene is TRBD1 (5 bases). V was pared by 3 bases and J by 1 base, with 6 bases between. CDR3 length: 13 amino acids. The CDR3 here is CASSFQGNTEAFF. The CDR3 coding sequence is TGTGCCAGCAGTTTCCAGGGGAACACTGAAGCTTTCTTT.

This clonotype was counted only a few times. This chain connects TRBV28 to TRBJ1-5; no reliable D call. Per germline, CDR1 MDHEN and CDR2 SYDVKM. Trimming removed 3 bases at V and 6 bases at J, with 12 bases between. The CDR3 covers 14 residues. DNA for the CDR3: TGTGCCAGCAGTTTCGCGGGTCCGGTTCAGCCCCAGCATTTT. It yields the protein CASSFAGPVQPQHF. Full variable domain (rest looked up from reference TRBV28 and TRBJ1-5): DVKVTQSSRYLVKRTGEKVFLECVQDMDHENMFWYRQDPGLGLRLIYFSYDVKMKEKGDIPEGYSVSREKKERFSLILESASTNQTSMYLCASSFAGPVQPQHFGDGTRLSIL.

V usage is TRBV5-1 and J usage is TRBJ2-5, with 10 bases that match TRBD1. The trim removed 4 bases at V and 4 bases at J, leaving 7 bases unmatched. The CDR3 totals 15 residues. The germline CDR1 and CDR2 sequences are SGHRS and YFSETQ. The CDR3 sequence: CASSLGQGGRETQYF. In DNA form, the CDR3 reads TGCGCCAGCAGCCTAGGACAGGGGGGCCGAGAGACCCAGTACTTC.

This clonotype was recorded many times. This chain joins TRBV15 and TRBJ2-3; 7 nucleotides match TRBD2. CDR3 length: 16 amino acids. V dropped 0 bases and J dropped 6; count of bases not matched to a gene: 9. The germline CDR1 and CDR2 sequences are LNHNV and YYDKDF (reference sequence). DNA for the CDR3: TGTGCCACCAGCAGAGATACCCAGGGAGGGGTCGATACGCAGTATTTT. Protein: CATSRDTQGGVDTQYF.

This clonotype was observed many times. The chain joins TRBV20-1 to TRBJ1-2; no clear D gene. This CDR3 has 14 amino acids. Germline CDR1 and CDR2: DFQATT and SNEGSKA (reference sequence). The V end was cut by 0 bases, the J end by 1 base, with 9 bases between. CDR3 sequence reads: CSARDQPINYGYTF. DNA of the CDR3: TGCAGTGCTAGAGACCAGCCTATTAACTATGGCTACACCTTC.

This chain links TRBV4-1 with TRBJ2-5, with TRBD2 matching 11 bases. Germline loops: CDR1 MGHRA, CDR2 YSYEKL. The CDR3 is 16 residues long. Trimming cost V 1 base and J 5 bases; bases outside gene matches: 6. The CDR3: CASSQVAGGPDETQYF. CDR3 nucleotide sequence: TGCGCCAGCAGCCAAGTAGCGGGAGGGCCGGATGAGACCCAGTACTTC.

This clonotype was seen a few times. The chain recombines TRBV24-1 with TRBJ2-1; D is unresolved. With 0 bases removed from V and 7 bases from J, the gap between germline ends came to 6 bases. This CDR3 has 13 residues. Germline lookup yields CDR1 KGHDR and CDR2 SFDVKD. The DNA of the CDR3 is TGTGCCACCAGTGATTTGCACGGGAATGAGCAGTTCTTC. Its translation is CATSDLHGNEQFF.

The DNA for the CDR3 is TGTGCCAGCTCACTCGTATCACACTCAAACTCCTACAATGAGCAGTTCTTC. It encodes CASSLVSHSNSYNEQFF. This rearrangement joins TRBV18 to TRBJ2-1, with D unresolved. Germline CDR1 is KGHSH and CDR2 is LQKENI. V was pared by 4 bases and J by 0 bases, with 16 bases between. The CDR3 length is 17 residues.

CDR3 amino acids: CASSFRGGPDTQYF. The DNA of the CDR3 is TGTGCCAGCAGTTTCCGGGGGGGGCCAGATACGCAGTATTTT. The chain uses TRBV28 and TRBJ2-3; 8 nucleotides match TRBD2. Germline-derived CDR1 and CDR2 are MDHEN and SYDVKM. This CDR3 spans 14 amino acids. J gave up 4 bases and V 3 bases, and 3 bases lay outside the gene matches.

The table lists this clonotype with many counts. J is TRBJ2-7 and V is TRBV4-3, with 7 bases matching TRBD1. The CDR3 loop spans 16 amino acids. J gave up 2 bases and V 3 bases, and 10 bases lay outside the gene matches. The germline CDR1 and CDR2 sequences are LGHNA and YSLEER. The CDR3 DNA reads as TGCGCCAGCAGCCAGCAATCCGGGACAGCCGCCTACGAGCAGTACTTC. Translated, it gives CASSQQSGTAAYEQYF.

The chain recombines TRBV27 with TRBJ2-7, with 10 positions matching TRBD1. The V gene's germline CDR1 is MNHEY and CDR2 SMNVEV (reference sequence). This CDR3 is 15 amino acids long. Trimming at V came to 7 bases and at J to 7 bases, leaving 13 bases not matched to a gene. CDR3 protein: CASTLTGTGVREQYF. DNA for the CDR3: TGTGCCAGCACCTTAACCGGGACAGGGGTACGTGAGCAGTACTTC.

The chain links TRBV7-2 to TRBJ1-5, with D unclear. Germline V gene data show CDR1 as SGHTA and CDR2 as FQGNSA. The CDR3 has 12 amino acids. Trimming stripped 3 bases from V and 5 bases from J, with 5 bases between. The CDR3 reads CASSFRDQPQHF. The CDR3 nucleotides are TGTGCCAGCAGCTTCCGGGATCAGCCCCAGCATTTT.

This clonotype appeared many times. V and J are TRBV20-1 and TRBJ2-7; TRBD2 aligns across 9 bases. The CDR3 length is 15 residues. Germline V gene lookup returns CDR1 DFQATT and CDR2 SNEGSKA (reference sequence). With V trimmed by 4 bases and J by 3 bases, 10 bases remained unmatched. CDR3 nucleotide sequence: TGCAGTGCTAAAGTTAGCGGGAGAGCTCGCTACGAGCAGTACTTC. Translated: CSAKVSGRARYEQYF.

The chain combines TRBV12-3 or TRBV12-4 with TRBJ2-3, with D uncertain. This CDR3 has 12 amino acids. V was trimmed by 8 bases and J by 10 bases, leaving 16 bases between them. CDR3 DNA: TGTGCCAGCGCCACTGAGGCAGTGGCGCAGTATTTT. Translating gives CASATEAVAQYF.

The rearrangement links TRBV2 to TRBJ1-1; D unresolved. CDR3 length: 14 residues. V lost 8 bases and J 3 bases, leaving 16 bases between the germline ends. Germline-derived CDR1 and CDR2 are SNHLY and FYNNEI. CDR3 in amino acids: CASSTLPGDTEAFF. CDR3 bases: TGTGCCAGCTCCACCCTACCTGGGGACACTGAAGCTTTCTTT.

This clonotype was seen a handful of times. This chain joins TRBV9 and TRBJ2-7; 7 nucleotides align to TRBD2. The CDR3 is 12 residues long. Germline V gene data show CDR1 as SGDLS and CDR2 as YYNGEE. CDR3 in amino acids: CVPSGITYEQYF. DNA for the CDR3: TGTGTTCCCAGCGGGATCACCTACGAGCAGTACTTC.

This clonotype was detected many times. The rearrangement links TRBV29-1 to TRBJ2-5; D perhaps matches TRBD2 (5 bases). Trimming pared 4 bases from V and 1 base from J, leaving 10 bases between. Per the germline V gene, CDR1 is SQVTM and CDR2 is ANQGSEA. There are 13 residues in the CDR3. CDR3 DNA: TGCAGCGTTGTTCGGGGATTCCAAGAGACCCAGTACTTC. Protein: CSVVRGFQETQYF.

At least ten counts were recorded for this clonotype. The chain has TRBV6-5 and TRBJ2-1; the match to TRBD2 covers 7 bases. With 5 bases clipped from V and 2 bases from J, the junction kept 6 bases outside the gene matches. Germline V gene lookup returns CDR1 MNHEY and CDR2 SVGAGI. This CDR3 has 15 amino acids. The CDR3 is CASSQRDGAYNEQFF. CDR3 in DNA: TGTGCCAGCAGTCAGCGGGACGGGGCCTACAATGAGCAGTTCTTC.

The chain carries TRBV28 and TRBJ2-3, with D possibly TRBD2 on 5 matching bases. The CDR3 extends over 12 amino acids. Germline values: CDR1 MDHEN, CDR2 SYDVKM. V shed 5 bases and J shed 5 bases, with 8 bases lying between them. The CDR3 DNA reads as TGTGCCAGCAGTGCGGGTATAGATACGCAGTATTTT. Amino acids: CASSAGIDTQYF.

Only a few counts were recorded for this clonotype. The CDR3 DNA reads as TGTGCCAGCAGCCCTGGACAGCTCGAGCAGTACTTC. It encodes CASSPGQLEQYF. V gene TRBV5-5 combines with J gene TRBJ2-7; perhaps TRBD1 as D (6 bases). Germline CDR1 reads SGHKS; CDR2 reads YYEKEE (reference sequence). The CDR3 sequence is 12 residues long. V was shortened by 4 bases and J by 6 bases, with 11 bases between the two germline ends.

The table lists this clonotype with a few counts. The gene calls are TRBV5-1 and TRBJ1-2, with 8 nucleotides matching TRBD1. J gave up 5 bases and V 3 bases, and 3 bases lay outside the gene matches. The CDR3 contains 13 residues. In germline, CDR1 is SGHRS, CDR2 YFSETQ. CDR3 in amino acids: CASSSGQDYGYTF. CDR3 coding DNA: TGCGCCAGCAGCTCGGGACAGGATTATGGCTACACCTTC.

This clonotype has only a few counts. The CDR3 nucleotides read TGCGCCAGCAGCCAAGTGTCACTAGCGGGACTATACGAGCAGTACTTC. This codes for CASSQVSLAGLYEQYF. The chain joins TRBV4-1 to TRBJ2-7; 10 bases match TRBD2. The germline V gene has CDR1 MGHRA and CDR2 YSYEKL. The CDR3 covers 16 residues. J gave up 4 bases and V 1 base, and 7 bases lay outside the gene matches.

The genes are TRBV2 and TRBJ2-1; a weak D match, TRBD1 (6 bases). Germline CDR1 and CDR2: SNHLY and FYNNEI. The CDR3 runs 12 residues. V shed 5 bases and J shed 5 bases, with 7 bases lying between them. CDR3 sequence reads: CASSWDNNEQFF. In DNA form, the CDR3 reads TGTGCCAGCAGTTGGGACAACAATGAGCAGTTCTTC.

This clonotype appeared a few times. The chain is built from TRBV5-1 and TRBJ2-3; 11 bases map to TRBD2. This CDR3 has 18 residues. Germline-derived CDR1 and CDR2 are SGHRS and YFSETQ. Trimming took 3 bases from V and 4 from J; bases not matched to a gene: 13. For the CDR3, the DNA is TGCGCCAGCAGCTGGCCGAACCTTAGCGGGAGGGCCCCAGATACGCAGTATTTT. Protein: CASSWPNLSGRAPDTQYF.